The sequence of this T cell receptor (beta chain) was determined in a study of glioma-infiltrating T cells after dendritic cell vaccination. The time point is: after dendritic cell vaccination, including at tumor progression/relapse. Per the germline V gene, CDR1 is SGDLS and CDR2 is YYNGEE. The CDR3 has 15 amino acids. V dropped 3 bases and J dropped 3; count of bases not matched to a gene: 7. Method: immunoSEQ multiplex PCR; TCRdb's copy keeps in-frame clones and lacks some. Of 65,000 to 80,000 clones in the sample, 87% were seen once. The clonotype was recovered from a human donor with glioblastoma. The chain carries TRBV9 and TRBJ2-3, with 7 bases identical to TRBD2. Sequenced here: blood, sampled after dendritic cell vaccination. CDR3 residues: CASSASGIETDTQYF. In nucleotides, the CDR3 is TGTGCCAGCAGCGCGAGCGGGATTGAAACAGATACGCAGTATTTT.